The subject of this entry is one T cell receptor (beta chain). Its cognate antigen is unknown. This entry is derived from a study of T cell repertoires in cytomegalovirus infection. Study results and limitations: HLA-C-restricted TCR beta clonotypes specific for CMV led the ex vivo response. Cumulated frequencies of public TCR beta families served to identify carriers of CMV plus the relevant HLA.

The CDR3 covers 11 residues. V lost 8 bases and J lost 8; bases outside the gene matches: 8. Germline lookup yields CDR1 SQVTM and CDR2 ANQGSEA. MiXCR was run by TCRdb on the reads, yielding one entry per CDR3 protein. This sample has hundreds of thousands of distinct CDR3 sequences, with 24% found just once. The chain combines TRBV29-1 with TRBJ1-2; 7 nucleotides align to TRBD1. Sequenced material: CD8+ T cells from PBMCs. This receptor was identified in a human donor in good health (CMV status not recorded). Some clones in this sample may be carry-over from other donors' samples. The CDR3 protein is CSILQGVGYTF. In DNA, the CDR3 is TGCAGCATACTCCAGGGGGTCGGCTACACCTTC.